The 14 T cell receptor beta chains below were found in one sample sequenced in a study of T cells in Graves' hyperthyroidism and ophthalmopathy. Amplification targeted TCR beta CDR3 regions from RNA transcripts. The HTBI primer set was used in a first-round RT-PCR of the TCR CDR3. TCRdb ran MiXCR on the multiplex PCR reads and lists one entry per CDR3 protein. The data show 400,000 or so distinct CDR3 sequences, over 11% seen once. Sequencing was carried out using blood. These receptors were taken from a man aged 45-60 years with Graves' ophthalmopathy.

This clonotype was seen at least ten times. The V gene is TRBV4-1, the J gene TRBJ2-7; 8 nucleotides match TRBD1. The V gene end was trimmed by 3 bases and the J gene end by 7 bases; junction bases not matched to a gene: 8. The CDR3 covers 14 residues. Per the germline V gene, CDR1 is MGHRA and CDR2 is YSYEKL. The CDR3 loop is CASSHWTGRQEQYF. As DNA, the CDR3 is TGCGCCAGCAGCCATTGGACAGGGCGTCAGGAGCAGTACTTC.

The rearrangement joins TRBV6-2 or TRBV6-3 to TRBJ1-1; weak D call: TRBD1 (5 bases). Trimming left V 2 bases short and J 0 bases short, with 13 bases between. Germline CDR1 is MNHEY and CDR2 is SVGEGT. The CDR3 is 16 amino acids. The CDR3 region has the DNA TGTGCCAGCAGTTACAGGCCAGGGCAGCTGAACACTGAAGCTTTCTTT. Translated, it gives CASSYRPGQLNTEAFF.

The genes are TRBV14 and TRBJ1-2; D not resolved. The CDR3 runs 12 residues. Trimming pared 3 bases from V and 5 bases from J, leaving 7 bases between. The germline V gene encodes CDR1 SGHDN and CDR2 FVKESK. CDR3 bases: TGTGCCAGCAGCCAGATGGATTATGGCTACACCTTC. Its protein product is CASSQMDYGYTF.

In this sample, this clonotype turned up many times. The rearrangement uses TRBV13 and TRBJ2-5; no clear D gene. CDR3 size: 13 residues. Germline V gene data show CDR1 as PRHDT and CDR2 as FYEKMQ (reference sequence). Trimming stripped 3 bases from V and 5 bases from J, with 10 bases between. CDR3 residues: CASSFPATETQYF. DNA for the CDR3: TGTGCCAGCAGCTTTCCGGCCACCGAGACCCAGTACTTC.

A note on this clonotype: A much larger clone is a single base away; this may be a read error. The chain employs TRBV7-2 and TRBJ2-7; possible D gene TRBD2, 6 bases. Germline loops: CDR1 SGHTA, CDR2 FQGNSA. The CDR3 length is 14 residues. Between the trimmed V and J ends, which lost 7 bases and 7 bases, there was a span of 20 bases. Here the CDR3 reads CASKLREWVDEQYF. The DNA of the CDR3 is TGTGCCAGCAAGTTGCGGGAATGGGTTGATGAGCAGTACTTC.

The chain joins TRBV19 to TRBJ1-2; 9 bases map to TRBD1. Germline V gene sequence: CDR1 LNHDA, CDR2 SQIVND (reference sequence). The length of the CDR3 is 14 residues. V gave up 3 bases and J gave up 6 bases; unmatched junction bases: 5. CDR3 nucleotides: TGTGCCAGTAGTATCTCGGGACAGGGTGATGGCTACACCTTC. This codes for CASSISGQGDGYTF.

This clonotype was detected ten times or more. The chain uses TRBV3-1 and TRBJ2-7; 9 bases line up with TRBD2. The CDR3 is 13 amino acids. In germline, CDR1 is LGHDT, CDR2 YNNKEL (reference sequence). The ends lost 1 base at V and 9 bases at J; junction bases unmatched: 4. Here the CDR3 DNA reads TGTGCCAGCAGCCAAGGCGGGAGGGCGTCGCAGTACTTC. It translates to CASSQGGRASQYF.

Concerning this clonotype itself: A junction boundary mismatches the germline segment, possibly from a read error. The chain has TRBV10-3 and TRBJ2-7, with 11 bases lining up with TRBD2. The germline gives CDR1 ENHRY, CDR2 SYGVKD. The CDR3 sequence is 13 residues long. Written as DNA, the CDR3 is TGTGCCATCAGTGAACTAGCGGGAGACGAGCAGCTCTTC. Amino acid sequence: CAISELAGDEQLF.

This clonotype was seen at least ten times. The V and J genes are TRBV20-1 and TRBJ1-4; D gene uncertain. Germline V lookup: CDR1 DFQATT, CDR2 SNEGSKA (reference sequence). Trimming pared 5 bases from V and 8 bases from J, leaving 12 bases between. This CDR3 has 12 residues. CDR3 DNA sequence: TGCAGTGCTGGATTGGGGTGGGAAAAACTGTTTTTT. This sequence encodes CSAGLGWEKLFF.

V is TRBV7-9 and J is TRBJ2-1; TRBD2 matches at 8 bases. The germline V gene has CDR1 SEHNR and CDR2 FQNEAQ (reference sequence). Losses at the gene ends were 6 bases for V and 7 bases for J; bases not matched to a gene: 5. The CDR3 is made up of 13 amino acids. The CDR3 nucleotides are TGTGCCAGCAGGAGACTAGCGAGTAATGAGCAGTTCTTC. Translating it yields CASRRLASNEQFF.

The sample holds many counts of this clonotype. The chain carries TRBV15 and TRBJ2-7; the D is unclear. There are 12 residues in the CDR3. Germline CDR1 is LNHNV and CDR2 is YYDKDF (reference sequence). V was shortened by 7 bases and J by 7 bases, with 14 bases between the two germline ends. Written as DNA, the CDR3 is TGTGCCACCAATACACCCGGCGGTGAGCAGTACTTC. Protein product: CATNTPGGEQYF.

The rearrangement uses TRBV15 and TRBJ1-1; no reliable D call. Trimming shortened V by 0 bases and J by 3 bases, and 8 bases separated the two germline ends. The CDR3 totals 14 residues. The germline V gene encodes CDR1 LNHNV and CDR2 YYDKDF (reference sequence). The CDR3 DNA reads TGTGCCACCAGCAGAGATCTTACATACACTGAAGCTTTCTTT. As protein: CATSRDLTYTEAFF.

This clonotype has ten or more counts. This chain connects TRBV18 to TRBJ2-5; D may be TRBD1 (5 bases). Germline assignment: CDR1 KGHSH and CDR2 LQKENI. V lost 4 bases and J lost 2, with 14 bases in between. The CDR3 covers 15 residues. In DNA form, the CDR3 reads TGTGCCAGCTCACGAGGTAGTGGGGCGCAAGAGACCCAGTACTTC. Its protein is CASSRGSGAQETQYF. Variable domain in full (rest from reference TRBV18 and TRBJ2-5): NAGVMQNPRHLVRRRGQEARLRCSPMKGHSHVYWYRQLPEEGLKFMVYLQKENIIDESGMPKERFSAEFPKEGPSILRIQQVVRGDSAAYFCASSRGSGAQETQYFGPGTRLLVL.

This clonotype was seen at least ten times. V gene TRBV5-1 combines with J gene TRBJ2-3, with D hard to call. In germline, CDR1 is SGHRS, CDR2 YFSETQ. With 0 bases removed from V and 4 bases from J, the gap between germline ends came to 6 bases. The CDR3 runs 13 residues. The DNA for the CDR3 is TGCGCCAGCAGCTTGGAATTCTCAGATACGCAGTATTTT. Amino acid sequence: CASSLEFSDTQYF.